This TCR beta chain appears in the sequencing data of a study of cytomegalovirus exposure and HLA in healthy donors. PCR amplification relied on 60 Vbeta primers (plus 13 Jbeta primers). Produced via immunoSEQ multiplex PCR; TCRdb's table is partial and in-frame only. The sample lists about 110,000 clones; around 64% were seen once. This CDR3 comprises 15 residues. V was pared by 6 bases and J by 6 bases, with 6 bases of the junction left unmatched. In germline, CDR1 is LGHNT, CDR2 FRNRAP. This chain uses TRBV12-5 with TRBJ2-3, with 13 positions matching TRBD2. The source of this sequence is a woman in her 30s in good health and CMV-seronegative. The sample taken for sequencing was PBMCs. CDR3 nucleotides: TGTGCTAGTGGATCGGGACTAGCGGGAAGGGATACGCAGTATTTT. This encodes CASGSGLAGRDTQYF. Full variable domain (rest looked up from reference TRBV12-5 and TRBJ2-3): DARVTQTPRHKVTEMGQEVTMRCQPILGHNTVFWYRQTMMQGLELLAYFRNRAPLDDSGMPKDRFSAEMPDATLATLKIQPSEPRDSAVYFCASGSGLAGRDTQYFGPGTRLTVL.